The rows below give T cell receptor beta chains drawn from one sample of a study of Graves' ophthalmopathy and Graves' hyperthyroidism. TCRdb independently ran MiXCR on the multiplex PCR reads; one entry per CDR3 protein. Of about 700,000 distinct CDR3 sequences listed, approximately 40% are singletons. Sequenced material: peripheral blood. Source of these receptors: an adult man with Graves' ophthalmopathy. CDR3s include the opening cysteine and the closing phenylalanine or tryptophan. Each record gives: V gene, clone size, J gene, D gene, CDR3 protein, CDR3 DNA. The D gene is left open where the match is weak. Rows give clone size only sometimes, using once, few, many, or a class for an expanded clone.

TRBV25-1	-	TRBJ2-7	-	CAWGNGTGTWEQYF	TGTGCCTGGGGGAATGGAACGGGAACGTGGGAGCAGTACTTC
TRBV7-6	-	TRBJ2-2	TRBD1	CASSLRAQGAGELFF	TGTGCCAGCAGCCTAAGGGCCCAGGGGGCCGGGGAGCTGTTTTTT
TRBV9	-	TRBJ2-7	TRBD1	CASSLDWTGQGEHEQYF	TGTGCCAGCAGTCTGGATTGGACGGGACAGGGTGAACACGAGCAGTACTTC
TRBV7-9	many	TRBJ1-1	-	CASSEYSTKNTEAFF	TGTGCCAGCAGCGAATACAGTACTAAGAACACTGAAGCTTTCTTT
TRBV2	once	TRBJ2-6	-	CASNRVLRSGANVLAF	TGTGCCAGCAACAGGGTACTGAGATCTGGGGCCAACGTCCTGGCTTTC
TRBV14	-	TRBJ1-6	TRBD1	CASSRGGTGNSPLHF	TGTGCCAGCAGCCGCGGGGGGACAGGGAATTCACCCCTCCACTTT
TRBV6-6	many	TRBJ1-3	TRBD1	CASRQGALDTIYF	TGTGCCAGCCGACAGGGGGCTTTAGACACCATATATTTT
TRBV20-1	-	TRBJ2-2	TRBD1	CSATIQGDTGELFF	TGCAGTGCGACGATACAGGGGGACACCGGGGAGCTGTTTTTT
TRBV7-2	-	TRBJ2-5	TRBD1	CASSTQTGGRETQYF	TGTGCCAGCAGCACGCAGACAGGGGGCAGGGAGACCCAGTACTTC
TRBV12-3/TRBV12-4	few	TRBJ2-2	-	CASSFRPDTGELFF	TGTGCCAGCAGTTTTCGGCCCGACACCGGGGAGCTGTTTTTT
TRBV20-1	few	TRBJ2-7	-	CSARGNRDYSYEQYF	TGCAGTGCTAGAGGGAACCGGGATTACTCCTACGAGCAGTACTTC
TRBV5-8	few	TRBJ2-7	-	CASSPGVQGAEQYF	TGTGCCAGCAGCCCCGGGGTTCAGGGAGCCGAGCAGTACTTC
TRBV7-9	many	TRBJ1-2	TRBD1	CASSLGTGSGSGYTF	TGTGCCAGCAGCTTAGGGACAGGCTCAGGGTCTGGCTACACCTTC
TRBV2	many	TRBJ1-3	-	CASNLQGINTIYF	TGTGCCAGCAATCTCCAGGGTATTAACACCATATATTTT
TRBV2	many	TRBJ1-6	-	CASSDLSSYNSPLHF	TGTGCCAGCAGTGACCTAAGCTCCTATAATTCACCCCTCCACTTT
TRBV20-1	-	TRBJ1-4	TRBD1	CSASGQDGEKLFF	TGCAGTGCATCTGGACAGGACGGAGAAAAACTGTTTTTT
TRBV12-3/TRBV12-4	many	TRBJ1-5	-	CASSPDSPNQPQHF	TGTGCCAGCAGTCCGGACAGCCCAAATCAGCCCCAGCATTTT
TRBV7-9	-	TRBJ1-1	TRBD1	CASSRTGDEAFF	TGTGCCAGCAGCCGGACAGGGGATGAAGCTTTCTTT
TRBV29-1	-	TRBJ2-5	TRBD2	CRLGTSGIRETQYF	TGCAGGTTGGGAACTAGCGGGATCCGCGAGACCCAGTACTTC
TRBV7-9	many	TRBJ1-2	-	CASSLGRRGADYGYTF	TGTGCCAGCAGCTTAGGGCGGAGGGGCGCGGACTATGGCTACACCTTC
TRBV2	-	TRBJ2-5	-	CASSPYGSEETQYF	TGTGCCAGCTCACCCTATGGCAGTGAAGAGACCCAGTACTTC
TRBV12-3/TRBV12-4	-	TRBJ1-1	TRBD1	CASRQGELNTEAFF	TGTGCCAGCAGACAGGGGGAGCTCAACACTGAAGCTTTCTTT